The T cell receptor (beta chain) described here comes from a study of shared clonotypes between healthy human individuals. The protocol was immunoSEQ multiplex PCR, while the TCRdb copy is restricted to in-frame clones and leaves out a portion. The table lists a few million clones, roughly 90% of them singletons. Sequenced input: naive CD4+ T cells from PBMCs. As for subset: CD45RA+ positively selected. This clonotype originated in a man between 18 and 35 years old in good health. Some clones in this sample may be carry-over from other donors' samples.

CDR3 in DNA: TGTGCCAGCAGCTTATACCAGGGGAGCGAGCAGTACTTC. Translating it yields CASSLYQGSEQYF. The gene calls are TRBV7-3 and TRBJ2-7, with D perhaps matching TRBD1 (6 bases). V was shortened by 2 bases and J by 6 bases, with 11 bases between the two germline ends. Germline V lookup: CDR1 SGHTA, CDR2 FQGTGA. This CDR3 contains 13 residues.